This T cell receptor beta chain came from a study of shared clonotypes between healthy human individuals. Overall study results and limits: Shared across a handful of donors were about 4.6% of the naive CD4 clonotypes.

At the deep level, the assay was run. Repertoires were generated with immunoSEQ multiplex PCR, while TCRdb's copy carries only in-frame clones and drops some. The repertoire consists of some 800,000 clones, with roughly 92% occurring once and the leading ten covering nearly 25%. Positively selected for CCR7, the CD45RO-negative cells used as naive CD8 cells excluded terminally differentiated effector memory CD45RA+ cells. As concerns this clone: Its antigen is undetermined.

The clonotype originates from a man between 25 and 39 years old in good health. Sample: naive CD8+ T cells sorted from blood.

Here the CDR3 reads CASSSDHPGEKLFF. The DNA for the CDR3 is TGTGCCAGTAGTTCGGACCACCCGGGGGAAAAACTGTTTTTT. The chain recombines TRBV19 with TRBJ1-4, with D unresolved. Germline CDR1 is LNHDA and CDR2 is SQIVND (reference sequence). With 5 bases removed from V and 8 bases from J, the gap between germline ends came to 15 bases. The CDR3 loop spans 14 amino acids.